These 15 T cell receptor beta chains came from one sample sequenced in a study of cytomegalovirus exposure and HLA in healthy donors. Primers: 60 Vbeta forward and 13 Jbeta reverse. Repertoires were generated with immunoSEQ multiplex PCR, while TCRdb's copy carries only in-frame clones and drops some. The sample consists of hundreds of thousands of clones, around four fifths of them appearing once. The sequencing input was PBMCs. The receptors come from a woman in her thirties or forties in good health and CMV-seronegative.

The genes are TRBV4-1 and TRBJ1-1, with 9 bases identical to TRBD1. V shed 0 bases and J 3 bases; nucleotides not matched to a gene: 2. The CDR3 extends over 15 amino acids. CDR1 and CDR2 (germline): MGHRA, YSYEKL. The DNA of the CDR3 is TGCGCCAGCAGCCAAGAAGGGACAGGGTACACTGAAGCTTTCTTT. It specifies CASSQEGTGYTEAFF.

For this clone: The junction and the germline gene differ at one end; a read error may be behind it. This chain connects TRBV7-7 to TRBJ2-7; 10 bases are shared with TRBD1. Germline V gene data show CDR1 as SSHAT and CDR2 as FNYEAQ (reference sequence). CDR3 length: 19 amino acids. This CDR3 reads CASSSRSKGGQGTGDEQYF. The CDR3 region has the DNA TGTGCTAGCAGCTCTCGTAGTAAGGGGGGACAAGGGACAGGGGACGAGCAGTACTTC. Full variable domain (missing parts from reference TRBV7-7 and TRBJ2-7): GAGVSQSPRYKVTKRGQDVTLRCDPISSHATLYWYQQALGQGPEFLTYFNYEAQPDKSGLPSDRFSAERPEGSISTLTIQRTEQRDSAMYRCASSSRSKGGQGTGDEQYFGPGTRLTVT.

This clone was detected a few times. The chain uses TRBV6-5 and TRBJ1-1; 7 nucleotides line up with TRBD1. The J segment lost 0 bases and the V segment lost 10 bases, leaving 5 bases of the junction unmatched. This CDR3 has 13 amino acids. The germline V gene encodes CDR1 MNHEY and CDR2 SVGAGI. The DNA for the CDR3 is TGTGCCATCGGGACAGACCTGAACACTGAAGCTTTCTTT. As protein: CAIGTDLNTEAFF.

V and J are TRBV11-1 and TRBJ2-7; weak D call: TRBD1 (6 bases). V dropped 6 bases and J dropped 5 bases, with 14 bases sitting between them. Germline V CDR1 and CDR2: SGHAT, FQDESV (reference sequence). The CDR3 loop spans 13 amino acids. In DNA form, the CDR3 reads TGTGCCAGCAGATTTACAGGGTCCCACGAGCAGTACTTC. Protein product: CASRFTGSHEQYF.

This clone was found a few times. The genes are TRBV7-6 and TRBJ1-4; possible D gene TRBD1, 5 bases. Trimming removed 3 bases at V and 8 bases at J, with 10 bases between. Per germline, CDR1 SGHVS and CDR2 FNYEAQ. The length of the CDR3 is 13 residues. The CDR3 bases are TGTGCCAGCAGCTTGGTGGCAGGGGAAAAACTGTTTTTT. It yields the protein CASSLVAGEKLFF.

This chain links TRBV6-1 with TRBJ2-7; TRBD2 aligns across 8 bases. Germline CDR1 and CDR2: MNHNS and SASEGT. Germline trimming cut 8 bases from V and 3 bases from J; bases unmatched to any gene: 9. CDR3 size: 14 residues. The CDR3 DNA sequence: TGTGCCAGCGAGAGCGGGGGAGGGGTCTACGAGCAGTACTTC. It translates to CASESGGGVYEQYF.

In DNA, the CDR3 is TGTGCCAGCAGTCTTAACACAGGGGACACTGAAGCTTTCTTT. This sequence encodes CASSLNTGDTEAFF. The chain has TRBV6-4 and TRBJ1-1, with TRBD1 matching over 7 bases. V was clipped by 5 bases and J by 3 bases; unmatched bases: 6. From germline, CDR1 is MRHNA and CDR2 SNTAGT. The CDR3 sequence is 14 residues long.

The genes are TRBV7-2 and TRBJ2-3; D unresolved. Germline lookup yields CDR1 SGHTA and CDR2 FQGNSA. The ends were cut back, 3 bases at V and 4 bases at J, with 11 bases in the middle. This CDR3 is built from 14 residues. In DNA form, the CDR3 reads TGTGCCAGCAGCTTGACTTCAGCGTCAGATACGCAGTATTTT. Encoded protein: CASSLTSASDTQYF.

This rearrangement joins TRBV19 to TRBJ2-2; no clear D gene. V was trimmed by 5 bases and J by 6 bases, leaving 4 bases between them. The CDR3 runs 11 residues. Germline loops: CDR1 LNHDA, CDR2 SQIVND (reference sequence). CDR3 protein: CASSYAGELFF. In DNA form, the CDR3 reads TGTGCCAGTAGTTATGCCGGGGAGCTGTTTTTT.

The V gene is TRBV28, the J gene TRBJ1-5, with 8 bases lining up with TRBD1. Germline loops: CDR1 MDHEN, CDR2 SYDVKM. After removal of 9 bases from V and 2 bases from J, the junction contained 6 bases not matched to a gene. This CDR3 comprises 14 residues. The chain's CDR3 is CASKTGAGNQPQHF. The CDR3 region has the DNA TGTGCCAGTAAGACAGGGGCTGGCAATCAGCCCCAGCATTTT.

Comments on this clone: The sample holds other DNA sequences that translate to the same CDR3. V and J are TRBV5-5 and TRBJ2-7; the match to TRBD1 covers 8 bases. The CDR3 has 14 residues. Germline V gene data show CDR1 as SGHKS and CDR2 as YYEKEE (reference sequence). With V trimmed by 2 bases and J by 0 bases, 1 base remained unmatched. The CDR3 region has the DNA TGTGCCAGCAGCTTCGGGACAGGCTCCTACGAGCAGTACTTC. This gives the protein CASSFGTGSYEQYF.

The chain joins TRBV5-4 to TRBJ2-3; 9 nucleotides line up with TRBD1. The CDR3 covers 15 residues. The junction had 3 bases not matched to a gene; V was cut back by 3 bases and J by 1 base. Germline CDR1 reads SGHNT; CDR2 reads YYREEE (reference sequence). The CDR3, as DNA: TGTGCCAGCAGCTCCGGGGACAGGGGCACAGATACGCAGTATTTT. This gives the protein CASSSGDRGTDTQYF. The whole variable domain, filled in from reference TRBV5-4 and TRBJ2-3, reads ETGVTQSPTHLIKTRGQQVTLRCSSQSGHNTVSWYQQALGQGPQFIFQYYREEENGRGNFPPRFSGLQFPNYSSELNVNALELDDSALYLCASSSGDRGTDTQYFGPGTRLTVL.

J is TRBJ1-1 and V is TRBV7-2; no firm D call. V was trimmed by 5 bases and J by 11 bases, leaving 15 bases between them. CDR1 is SGHTA, CDR2 FQGNSA, per germline. The CDR3 loop spans 12 amino acids. DNA of the CDR3: TGTGCCAGCAGCCGGAGCTGGGTCCAGGCTTTCTTT. Amino acids: CASSRSWVQAFF.

The chain carries TRBV7-2 and TRBJ2-5, with 8 bases aligning to TRBD1. V gave up 4 bases and J gave up 5 bases; unmatched junction bases: 9. Germline assignment: CDR1 SGHTA and CDR2 FQGNSA. CDR3 size: 15 residues. CDR3 sequence (DNA): TGTGCCAGCAGCTCGACAGGGGCAGGACGGGAGACCCAGTACTTC. Translation gives CASSSTGAGRETQYF.

The chain's CDR3 is CASRAQAGADNSPLHF. CDR3 bases: TGTGCCAGCAGAGCACAGGCCGGCGCAGATAATTCACCCCTCCACTTT. The chain uses TRBV6-4 and TRBJ1-6; the D gene is possibly TRBD1 (5 bases). The CDR3 covers 16 residues. The germline gives CDR1 MRHNA, CDR2 SNTAGT. V lost 6 bases and J lost 5, with 17 bases in between.